This TCR beta chain came from a study of shared clonotypes between healthy human individuals. Study-wide findings and caveats: The study drew on few donors, limiting represented genetic and exposure-history diversity.

Deep-level settings were used for running the assay. Researchers sequenced unsorted PBMC DNA using ten immunoSEQ deep assay plates. As processed by the authors: ImmunoSEQ output held junction-only sequences without quality scores, so filtering differed. Here immunoSEQ multiplex PCR was the method, and the copy in TCRdb shows in-frame clones only, minus some. V and J calls and clone size come straight from that table; D and trimming were deduced from the DNA. The sample contains more than 400,000 clones, approximately 80% of which appear only once. Looked up from germline, CDR1 is MNHEY and CDR2 is SMNVEV (reference sequence). The CDR3 contains 13 residues. Concerning this clone: Its antigen is unidentified. With a much larger clone just one base away, this may be a read error.

The sequence derives from a middle-aged woman in good health. Some clones in this sample may be carry-over from other donors' samples. The chain links TRBV27 to TRBJ1-2; 9 nucleotides line up with TRBD1. The specimen sequenced was PBMCs. CDR3 amino acids: CASSHGTGKGYAF. In DNA, the CDR3 is TGTGCCAGCAGCCACGGGACAGGGAAAGGCTACGCCTTC.